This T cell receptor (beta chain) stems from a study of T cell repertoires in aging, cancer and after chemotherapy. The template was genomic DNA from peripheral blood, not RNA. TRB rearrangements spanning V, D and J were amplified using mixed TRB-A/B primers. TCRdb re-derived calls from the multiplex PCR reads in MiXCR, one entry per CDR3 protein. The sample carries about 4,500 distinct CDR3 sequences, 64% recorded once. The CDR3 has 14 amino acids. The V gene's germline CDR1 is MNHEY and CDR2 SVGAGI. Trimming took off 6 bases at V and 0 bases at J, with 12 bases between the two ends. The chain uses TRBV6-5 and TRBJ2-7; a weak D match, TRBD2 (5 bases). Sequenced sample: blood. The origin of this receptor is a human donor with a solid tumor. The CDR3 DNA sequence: TGTGCCAGCAGATCGAGGGCCCTCTCCTACGAGCAGTACTTC. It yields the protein CASRSRALSYEQYF.